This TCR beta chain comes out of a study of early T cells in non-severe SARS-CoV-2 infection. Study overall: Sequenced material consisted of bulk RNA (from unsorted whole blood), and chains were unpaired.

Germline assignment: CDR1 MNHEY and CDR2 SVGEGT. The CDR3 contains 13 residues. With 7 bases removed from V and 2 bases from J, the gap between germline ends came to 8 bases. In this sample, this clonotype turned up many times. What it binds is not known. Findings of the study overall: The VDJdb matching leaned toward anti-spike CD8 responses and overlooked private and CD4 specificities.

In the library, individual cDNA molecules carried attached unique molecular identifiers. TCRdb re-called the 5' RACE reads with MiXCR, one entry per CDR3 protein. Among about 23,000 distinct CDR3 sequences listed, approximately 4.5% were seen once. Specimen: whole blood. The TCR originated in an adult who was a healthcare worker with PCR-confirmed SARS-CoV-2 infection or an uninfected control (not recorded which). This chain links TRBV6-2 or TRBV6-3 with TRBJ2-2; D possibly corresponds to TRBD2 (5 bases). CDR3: CASKGSNTGELFF. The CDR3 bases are TGTGCCAGCAAAGGGAGCAACACCGGGGAGCTGTTTTTT.